The table lists the clone carrying this T cell receptor (beta chain) with a few counts. This entry belongs to a study of identical twins. TCRdb reprocessed the 5' RACE reads via MiXCR and lists one record per CDR3 protein. The sample holds 500,000 to 600,000 distinct CDR3 sequences, roughly a fifth seen once. Trimming took off 2 bases at V and 2 bases at J, with 5 bases between the two ends. Germline CDR1 reads SQVTM; CDR2 reads ANQGSEA. This CDR3 has 12 residues. These sequences were also reported in another study, on T cells expressing NK-cell markers.

This chain links TRBV29-1 with TRBJ2-3; D uncertain. This clonotype originated in a woman aged 18 to 35 in good health. What was sequenced was CD4+ T cells sorted from blood. The CDR3 sequence is CSVEKATDTQYF. The CDR3 nucleotides read TGCAGCGTTGAAAAAGCCACAGATACGCAGTATTTT.